Presented here are 14 T cell receptor beta chains from one specimen sequenced in a study. TCRdb redid the calling of the RT-PCR reads with MiXCR, one entry per CDR3 protein. This repertoire shows more than 550,000 distinct CDR3 sequences, 13% to 15% found once; its top ten account for 3.6%. Sequences were obtained from memory CD4+ T cells from blood. The receptors derive from a female donor in good health, serving as a healthy control.

This clonotype has a count of ten or more. The junction departs from germline at one end; a sequencing error may be responsible. The V gene is TRBV20-1, the J gene TRBJ2-5; possibly TRBD2 for D (5 bases). This CDR3 spans 15 amino acids. Germline V lookup: CDR1 DFQATT, CDR2 SNEGSKA (reference sequence). CDR3 in DNA: TGCAGTGCTAAAGACCGGGAAAAGGGCCAAAAGACCCAGTACTTC. Translation gives CSAKDREKGQKTQYF.

This clonotype came up many times. The chain couples TRBV12-3 or TRBV12-4 to TRBJ1-1, with a possible D match to TRBD1 (5 bases). CDR3 length: 13 residues. V was shortened by 3 bases and J by 5 bases, with 10 bases between the two germline ends. The CDR3 region has the DNA TGTGCCAGCAGTTTCGGGGGTAGGACTGAAGCTTTCTTT. Translating gives CASSFGGRTEAFF.

A few counts support this clonotype. J is TRBJ2-7 and V is TRBV5-6; no reliable D call. V lost 0 bases, J lost 6 bases, and 7 bases lay in between. Germline assignment: CDR1 SGHDT and CDR2 YYEEEE. The CDR3 spans 12 residues. The CDR3 DNA reads TGTGCCAGCAGCTTGGTGCGAGCCGAGCAGTACTTC. This gives the protein CASSLVRAEQYF.

A few counts support this clonotype. This chain connects TRBV7-9 to TRBJ1-1; 7 bases line up with TRBD1. The CDR3 has 14 amino acids. Germline-derived CDR1 and CDR2 are SEHNR and FQNEAQ (reference sequence). The V gene end was trimmed by 1 base and the J gene end by 4 bases; junction bases not matched to a gene: 3. The CDR3 DNA follows: TGTGCCAGCAGCTTAGTATCAGGGGGCACTGAAGCTTTCTTT. The encoded protein is CASSLVSGGTEAFF.

This clonotype was detected a few times. V and J are TRBV7-2 and TRBJ1-5; D unclear. V dropped 0 bases and J dropped 6 bases, with 12 bases sitting between them. Germline V gives CDR1 SGHTA, CDR2 FQGNSA. This CDR3 is built from 15 residues. The CDR3 here is CASSLAPERGQPQHF. The DNA for the CDR3 is TGTGCCAGCAGCTTAGCGCCCGAGCGGGGTCAGCCCCAGCATTTT. Full variable domain (missing parts from reference TRBV7-2 and TRBJ1-5): GAGVSQSPSNKVTEKGKDVELRCDPISGHTALYWYRQSLGQGLEFLIYFQGNSAPDKSGLPSDRFSAERTGGSVSTLTIQRTQQEDSAVYLCASSLAPERGQPQHFGDGTRLSIL.

As regards this clonotype: A read error may be the cause here, since a much bigger clone is one base away. A read error is likely, as this CDR3 ends without the conserved phenylalanine or tryptophan. The chain has TRBV7-8 and TRBJ2-7, with 11 bases matching TRBD1. The CDR3 totals 14 residues. From germline, CDR1 is SGHVS and CDR2 FQNEAQ. V lost 5 bases and J lost 5; bases outside the gene matches: 5. The CDR3 here is CASSPRTGGHEQYL. The CDR3 bases are TGTGCCAGCAGCCCCAGGACAGGGGGCCACGAGCAGTACCTC.

This clonotype came up a few times. The CDR3: CASSLGLTTIYEQYF. DNA for the CDR3: TGTGCCAGCAGCTTAGGTCTGACAACCATCTACGAGCAGTACTTC. This chain connects TRBV13 to TRBJ2-7; no reliable D call. The CDR3 totals 15 residues. Germline CDR1 PRHDT, CDR2 FYEKMQ (reference sequence). Trimming stripped 0 bases from V and 3 bases from J, with 12 bases between.

Details on this clonotype: A clone one base away is much larger, so this may be a read error. The rearrangement links TRBV6-5 to TRBJ2-7; TRBD1 matches 7 bases. The CDR3 has 15 amino acids. Unmatched junction bases numbered 14, after V lost 8 bases and J lost 4 bases. Per the germline V gene, CDR1 is MNHEY and CDR2 is SVGAGI. The CDR3 nucleotides are TGTGCCAGCCGTAGAAGCCCCGGGACAGCTTACGAGCAGTACTTC. Amino acid sequence: CASRRSPGTAYEQYF.

This clonotype was recorded many times. This rearrangement joins TRBV29-1 to TRBJ1-1; the D gene is possibly TRBD1 (5 bases). The V end was cut by 7 bases, the J end by 4 bases, with 19 bases between. CDR1 and CDR2 from the germline V gene are SQVTM and ANQGSEA. CDR3 length: 14 amino acids. The DNA for the CDR3 is TGCAGCGCCAGAAGACCGACGGGGCGCACTGAAGCTTTCTTT. Its protein product is CSARRPTGRTEAFF.

This clonotype appeared a few times. The chain combines TRBV29-1 with TRBJ2-3; D is perhaps TRBD1 (5 bases). The CDR3 is 15 amino acids. Germline V gene data show CDR1 as SQVTM and CDR2 as ANQGSEA. V lost 2 bases to trimming and J lost 4 bases, with 16 bases between them. This CDR3 is CSVEKGAGIPDTQYF. For the CDR3, the DNA is TGCAGCGTTGAAAAAGGGGCTGGGATCCCAGATACGCAGTATTTT.

The chain employs TRBV20-1 and TRBJ2-7, with TRBD1 matching 11 bases. Germline lookup yields CDR1 DFQATT and CDR2 SNEGSKA (reference sequence). This CDR3 is built from 15 residues. V lost 3 bases and J lost 4; bases outside the gene matches: 8. The CDR3 DNA sequence: TGCAGTGCTAGGCGTACCGGGACAGGGGGATACGAGCAGTACTTC. Its translation is CSARRTGTGGYEQYF.

The table lists this clonotype with many counts. This sequence joins TRBV29-1 and TRBJ2-3, with 7 nucleotides matching TRBD1. Germline CDR1 SQVTM, CDR2 ANQGSEA. V lost 3 bases and J lost 5; bases outside the gene matches: 5. This CDR3 has 13 amino acids. The CDR3 here is CSVEPQGRDTQYF. CDR3 nucleotides: TGCAGCGTTGAGCCACAGGGGAGAGATACGCAGTATTTT.

As regards this clonotype: At one end the junction does not follow the germline gene, possibly because of a read error. The chain links TRBV3-1 to TRBJ2-3, with D perhaps TRBD1 (5 bases). This CDR3 has 14 amino acids. In germline, CDR1 is LGHDT, CDR2 YNNKEL (reference sequence). The CDR3 here is CASNQASQGGTQYF. CDR3 coding DNA: TGTGCCAGCAACCAAGCATCTCAGGGCGGTACGCAGTATTTT.

The chain joins TRBV7-9 to TRBJ1-2; 11 bases are shared with TRBD1. V dropped 6 bases and J dropped 5; count of bases not matched to a gene: 23. CDR3 length: 20 amino acids. Per the germline V gene, CDR1 is SEHNR and CDR2 is FQNEAQ (reference sequence). In DNA, the CDR3 is TGTGCCAGCAGACACACCCCTAAGGGACAGGGGGTAGTCTCTTCATATGGCTACACCTTC. Protein product: CASRHTPKGQGVVSSYGYTF.